These 21 T cell receptor beta chains originate from one sample sequenced in a study of blood T cell repertoires in COVID-19 (dated by TCRdb to 2018 to 2020). The library was prepared using the immunoSEQ multiplex PCR assay. In its TCRdb copy, this immuneACCESS table keeps in-frame sequences only and misses some clones. Where compared with another copy, unresolved V genes explain less than half of these, and the others have no known cause. The sample table holds around 120,000 clones, of which over 60% were seen once. 3.5% to 4.5% of the sample comes from the top ten. Material for sequencing was peripheral blood. The receptors originated from a woman over 75 with acute or convalescent COVID-19.

In this sample, this clone turned up once. In nucleotides, the CDR3 is TGTGCCAGCAGCTTGGGAGACAGGAGATTATACGAGCAGTACTTC. It translates to CASSLGDRRLYEQYF. The chain couples TRBV5-4 to TRBJ2-7; possibly TRBD1 for D (6 bases). This CDR3 comprises 15 residues. In germline, CDR1 is SGHNT, CDR2 YYREEE (reference sequence). With 0 bases removed from V and 4 bases from J, the gap between germline ends came to 14 bases.

The table lists this clone with a few counts. The chain uses TRBV2 and TRBJ1-1, with 8 bases lining up with TRBD1. The CDR3 covers 14 residues. Germline CDR1 reads SNHLY; CDR2 reads FYNNEI. The trim removed 4 bases at V and 8 bases at J, leaving 9 bases unmatched. CDR3 sequence (DNA): TGTGCCAGCAGTGTTTGGGGGCAGGGGGCGGAAGCTTTCTTT. Its protein product is CASSVWGQGAEAFF.

V is TRBV7-8 and J is TRBJ2-7; 7 bases map to TRBD2. The V segment lost 5 bases and the J segment 2 bases; nucleotides outside the gene matches: 12. Germline V gene sequence: CDR1 SGHVS, CDR2 FQNEAQ. CDR3 length: 16 amino acids. For the CDR3, the DNA is TGTGCCAGCAGCCCCTCGTCGGGGGGTTACCCCTACGAGCAGTACTTC. It specifies CASSPSSGGYPYEQYF.

The chain employs TRBV7-9 and TRBJ2-1, with 10 positions matching TRBD2. Germline V gene lookup returns CDR1 SEHNR and CDR2 FQNEAQ (reference sequence). The CDR3 contains 15 residues. V lost 6 bases, J lost 6 bases, and 8 bases stayed unmatched. CDR3 sequence (DNA): TGTGCCAGCAGTTCCTCTAGCGGGGGCCCCAATGAGCAGTTCTTC. It codes for CASSSSSGGPNEQFF.

The gene calls are TRBV5-4 and TRBJ2-5, with 9 bases lining up with TRBD1. CDR1 SGHNT and CDR2 YYREEE come from the germline V gene (reference sequence). The CDR3 contains 15 residues. With 4 bases clipped from V and 4 bases from J, the junction kept 8 bases outside the gene matches. The DNA of the CDR3 is TGTGCCAGCAGCCGCGGACAGGGGTTGGGAGAGACCCAGTACTTC. Translation gives CASSRGQGLGETQYF.

This clone was observed once. This chain uses TRBV6-6 with TRBJ2-7; 11 bases are a match to TRBD2. There are 15 residues in the CDR3. The V gene's germline CDR1 is MNHNY and CDR2 SVGAGI (reference sequence). With 6 bases clipped from V and 1 base from J, the junction kept 5 bases outside the gene matches. CDR3 nucleotide sequence: TGTGCCAGCAGAAGAGGACTAGCGGGTTCCTACGAGCAGTACTTC. The encoded protein is CASRRGLAGSYEQYF.

The rearrangement links TRBV6-5 to TRBJ2-1; perhaps TRBD1 as D (6 bases). Germline assignment: CDR1 MNHEY and CDR2 SVGAGI. This CDR3 has 14 amino acids. The germline V and J ends were trimmed by 6 bases and 0 bases, with 9 bases remaining between them. CDR3 residues: CASRGTRSYNEQFF. The DNA of the CDR3 is TGTGCCAGCAGGGGGACACGCTCCTACAATGAGCAGTTCTTC.

The V and J genes are TRBV4-3 and TRBJ1-1; the D is unclear. This CDR3 spans 14 amino acids. Trimming cost V 0 bases and J 6 bases, with 11 bases left between them. Germline V gene sequence: CDR1 LGHNA, CDR2 YSLEER. The CDR3 coding sequence is TGCGCCAGCAGCCAAGATGGACTTTCAGCTGAAGCTTTCTTT. Its protein is CASSQDGLSAEAFF.

The genes are TRBV7-2 and TRBJ2-1; D may be TRBD1 (5 bases). Germline V gene data show CDR1 as SGHTA and CDR2 as FQGNSA. The V end lost 3 bases, the J end lost 7 bases, and 13 bases lay between the germline ends. The CDR3 consists of 14 residues. CDR3 region: CASSFRARGNEQFF. For the CDR3, the DNA is TGTGCCAGCAGCTTCCGCGCTAGGGGAAATGAGCAGTTCTTC.

This clone was seen only a few times. V gene TRBV3-1 (or the pseudogene TRBV3-2) combines with J gene TRBJ2-3; the match to TRBD2 covers 10 bases. Germline CDR1 LGHDT, CDR2 YNNKEL (reference sequence). With 1 base clipped from V and 7 bases from J, the junction kept 14 bases outside the gene matches. The CDR3 extends over 18 amino acids. CDR3 amino acids: CASSQGPTLAGGPYTQYF. CDR3 bases: TGTGCCAGCAGCCAAGGACCCACCTTAGCGGGGGGCCCGTATACGCAGTATTTT.

The chain employs TRBV5-6 and TRBJ1-2, with D possibly being TRBD1 (6 bases). Trimming removed 2 bases from V and 6 bases from J, with 8 bases in between. The CDR3 is 12 residues long. Looked up from germline, CDR1 is SGHDT and CDR2 is YYEEEE. CDR3 region: CASSFRGHGYTF. The CDR3 DNA reads as TGTGCCAGCAGCTTCAGGGGCCATGGCTACACCTTC.

The chain combines TRBV12-2 with TRBJ1-1. TRBV12-2 is annotated as a pseudogene. The CDR3 has 15 amino acids. CDR3 sequence (DNA): TGTGCAAGTCGCTTAAGGAGTCGGTTGAACACTGAAGCTTTCTTT. Translating it yields CASRLRSRLNTEAFF.

The chain is built from TRBV29-1 and TRBJ1-1; D remains unclear. This CDR3 contains 11 residues. V lost 4 bases, J lost 5 bases, and 8 bases lay in between. Per germline, CDR1 SQVTM and CDR2 ANQGSEA. The CDR3 DNA reads TGCAGCGTTGTATTGTTTACTGAAGCTTTCTTT. This sequence encodes CSVVLFTEAFF.

CDR3 region: CASSLIGRGQGTDTQYF. DNA for the CDR3: TGCGCCAGCAGCTTGATAGGTCGAGGACAGGGCACAGATACGCAGTATTTT. The rearrangement uses TRBV5-1 and TRBJ2-3; 7 bases align to TRBD1. Germline V CDR1 and CDR2: SGHRS, YFSETQ. This CDR3 region has 17 residues. The ends lost 1 base at V and 1 base at J; junction bases unmatched: 9.

This clone was detected only a few times. This chain connects TRBV11-2 to TRBJ2-5, with D tentatively TRBD2 (6 bases). This CDR3 is 13 amino acids long. Trimming left V 6 bases short and J 4 bases short, with 12 bases between. The germline gives CDR1 SGHAT, CDR2 FQNNGV. CDR3 nucleotide sequence: TGTGCCAGCAGGAAGGGAGGTGGAGAGACCCAGTACTTC. The encoded protein is CASRKGGGETQYF.

This sequence joins TRBV21-1 and TRBJ2-7; TRBD2 is taken as the D call from the table, unchecked against the DNA. TRBV21-1 is marked as a pseudogene. The CDR3 is made up of 15 amino acids. This chain's CDR3 is CASSKTSGSSYEQYF. As DNA, the CDR3 is TGTGCCAGCAGCAAAACTAGCGGGAGCTCCTACGAGCAGTACTTC.

The chain employs TRBV7-2 and TRBJ1-1; 9 nucleotides line up with TRBD1. The CDR3 extends over 14 amino acids. Germline V lookup: CDR1 SGHTA, CDR2 FQGNSA. V dropped 7 bases and J dropped 2; count of bases not matched to a gene: 5. In DNA, the CDR3 is TGTGCCAGCACCGTACAGGGGGCAAACACTGAAGCTTTCTTT. Protein product: CASTVQGANTEAFF. Based on the CDR3 plus reference TRBV7-2 and TRBJ1-1, the full variable domain is GAGVSQSPSNKVTEKGKDVELRCDPISGHTALYWYRQSLGQGLEFLIYFQGNSAPDKSGLPSDRFSAERTGGSVSTLTIQRTQQEDSAVYLCASTVQGANTEAFFGQGTRLTVV.

The rearrangement uses TRBV2 and TRBJ2-5; TRBD2 is a possible D gene (5 bases). V lost 2 bases and J 4 bases, leaving 8 bases between the germline ends. The CDR3 is 13 residues long. Germline values: CDR1 SNHLY, CDR2 FYNNEI. CDR3 region: CASSERLAETQYF. The CDR3 nucleotides read TGTGCCAGCAGTGAAAGGCTAGCAGAGACCCAGTACTTC.

This chain joins TRBV6-5 and TRBJ2-3, with 7 positions matching TRBD1. J gave up 4 bases and V 4 bases, and 5 bases lay outside the gene matches. Germline values: CDR1 MNHEY, CDR2 SVGAGI. The CDR3 sequence is 14 residues long. CDR3 amino acids: CASSLRQGADTQYF. In nucleotides, the CDR3 is TGTGCCAGCAGTTTACGACAGGGCGCAGATACGCAGTATTTT.

The CDR3 is CASSLEGRDQPQHF. In DNA form, the CDR3 reads TGCGCCAGCAGCTTGGAGGGGAGGGATCAGCCCCAGCATTTT. The rearrangement links TRBV5-1 to TRBJ1-5; D is possibly TRBD1 (5 bases). Trimming removed 0 bases at V and 5 bases at J, with 9 bases between. Germline V gives CDR1 SGHRS, CDR2 YFSETQ. The CDR3 covers 14 residues.

The V gene is TRBV28, the J gene TRBJ1-1; TRBD1 matches 9 bases. J was trimmed by 1 base and V by 8 bases; bases with no gene match: 8. This CDR3 spans 15 amino acids. The germline V gene encodes CDR1 MDHEN and CDR2 SYDVKM. The CDR3 here is CASGSPGQGNTEAFF. CDR3 sequence (DNA): TGTGCCAGCGGGTCGCCGGGACAGGGGAACACTGAAGCTTTCTTT.